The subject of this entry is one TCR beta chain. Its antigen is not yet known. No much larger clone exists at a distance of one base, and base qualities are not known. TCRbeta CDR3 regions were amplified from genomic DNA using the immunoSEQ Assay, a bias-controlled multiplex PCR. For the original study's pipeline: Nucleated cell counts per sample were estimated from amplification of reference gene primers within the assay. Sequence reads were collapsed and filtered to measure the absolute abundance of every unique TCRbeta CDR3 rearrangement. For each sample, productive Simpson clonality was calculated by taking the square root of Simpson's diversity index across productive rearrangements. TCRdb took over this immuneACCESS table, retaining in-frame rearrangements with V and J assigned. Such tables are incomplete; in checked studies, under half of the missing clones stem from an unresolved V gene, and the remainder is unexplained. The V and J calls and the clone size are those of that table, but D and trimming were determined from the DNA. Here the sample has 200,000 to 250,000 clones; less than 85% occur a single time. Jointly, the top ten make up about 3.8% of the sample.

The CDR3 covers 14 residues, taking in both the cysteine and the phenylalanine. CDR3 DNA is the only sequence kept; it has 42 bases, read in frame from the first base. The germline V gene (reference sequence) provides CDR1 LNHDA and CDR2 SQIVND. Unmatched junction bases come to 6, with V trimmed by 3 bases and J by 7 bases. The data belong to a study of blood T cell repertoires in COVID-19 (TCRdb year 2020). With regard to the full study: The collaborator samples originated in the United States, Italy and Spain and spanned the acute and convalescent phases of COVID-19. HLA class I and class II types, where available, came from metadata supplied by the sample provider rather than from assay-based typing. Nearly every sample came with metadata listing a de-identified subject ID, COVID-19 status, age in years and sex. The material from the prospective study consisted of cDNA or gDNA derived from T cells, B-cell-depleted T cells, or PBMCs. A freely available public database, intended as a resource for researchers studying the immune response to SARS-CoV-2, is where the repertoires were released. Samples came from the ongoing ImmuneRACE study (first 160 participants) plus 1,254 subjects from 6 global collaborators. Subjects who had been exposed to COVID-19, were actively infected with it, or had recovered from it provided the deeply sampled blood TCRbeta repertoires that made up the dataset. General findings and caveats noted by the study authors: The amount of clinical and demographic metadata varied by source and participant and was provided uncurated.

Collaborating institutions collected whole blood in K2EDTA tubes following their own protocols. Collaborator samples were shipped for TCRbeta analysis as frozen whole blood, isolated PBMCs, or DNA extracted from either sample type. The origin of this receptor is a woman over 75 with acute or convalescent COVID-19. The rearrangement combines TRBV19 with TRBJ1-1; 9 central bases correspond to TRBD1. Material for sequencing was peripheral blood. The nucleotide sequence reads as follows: TGTGCCAGTAGTATCGGGACAGGGAGTCTTGAAGCTTTCTTT. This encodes CASSIGTGSLEAFF.